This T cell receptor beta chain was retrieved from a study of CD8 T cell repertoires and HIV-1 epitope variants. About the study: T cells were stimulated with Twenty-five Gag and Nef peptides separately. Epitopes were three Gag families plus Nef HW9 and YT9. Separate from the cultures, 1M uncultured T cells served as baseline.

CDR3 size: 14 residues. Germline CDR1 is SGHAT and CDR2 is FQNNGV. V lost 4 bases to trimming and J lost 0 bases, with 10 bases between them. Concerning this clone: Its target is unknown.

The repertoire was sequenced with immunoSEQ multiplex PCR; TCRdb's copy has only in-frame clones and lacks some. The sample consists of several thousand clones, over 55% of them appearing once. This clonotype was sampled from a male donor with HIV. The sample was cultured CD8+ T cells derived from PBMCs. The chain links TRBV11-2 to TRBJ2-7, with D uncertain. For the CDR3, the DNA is TGTGCCAGCAGCTCTGCAGACATCTCCTACGAGCAGTACTTC. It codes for CASSSADISYEQYF.